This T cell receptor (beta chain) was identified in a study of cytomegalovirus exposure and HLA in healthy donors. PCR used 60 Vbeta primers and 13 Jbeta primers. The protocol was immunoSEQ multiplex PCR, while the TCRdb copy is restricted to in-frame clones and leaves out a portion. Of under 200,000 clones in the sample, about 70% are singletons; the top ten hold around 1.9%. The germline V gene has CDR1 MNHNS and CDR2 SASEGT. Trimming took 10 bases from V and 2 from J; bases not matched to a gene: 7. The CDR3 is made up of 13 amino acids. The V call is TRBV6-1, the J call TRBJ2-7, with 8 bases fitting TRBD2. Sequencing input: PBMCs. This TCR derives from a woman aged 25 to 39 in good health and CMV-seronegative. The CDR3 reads CAIKSGGPYEQYF. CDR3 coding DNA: TGTGCCATCAAGAGCGGGGGCCCCTACGAGCAGTACTTC.